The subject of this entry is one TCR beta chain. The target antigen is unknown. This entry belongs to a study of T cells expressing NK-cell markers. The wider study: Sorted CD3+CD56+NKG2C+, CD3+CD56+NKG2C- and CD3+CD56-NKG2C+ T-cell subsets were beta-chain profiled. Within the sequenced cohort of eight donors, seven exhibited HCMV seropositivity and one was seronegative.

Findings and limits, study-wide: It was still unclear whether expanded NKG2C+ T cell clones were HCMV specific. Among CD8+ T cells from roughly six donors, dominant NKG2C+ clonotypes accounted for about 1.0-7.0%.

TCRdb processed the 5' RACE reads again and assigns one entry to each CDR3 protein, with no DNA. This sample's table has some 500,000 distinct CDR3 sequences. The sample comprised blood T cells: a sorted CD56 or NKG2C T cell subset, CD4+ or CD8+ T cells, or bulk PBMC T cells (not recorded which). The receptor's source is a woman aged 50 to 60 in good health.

The CDR3 loop is CSVGGGGLLETQYF. V is TRBV29-1 and J is TRBJ2-5; absent DNA, TCRdb's TRBD2 call cannot be checked. The CDR3 runs 14 residues. Germline-derived CDR1 and CDR2 are SQVTM and ANQGSEA.